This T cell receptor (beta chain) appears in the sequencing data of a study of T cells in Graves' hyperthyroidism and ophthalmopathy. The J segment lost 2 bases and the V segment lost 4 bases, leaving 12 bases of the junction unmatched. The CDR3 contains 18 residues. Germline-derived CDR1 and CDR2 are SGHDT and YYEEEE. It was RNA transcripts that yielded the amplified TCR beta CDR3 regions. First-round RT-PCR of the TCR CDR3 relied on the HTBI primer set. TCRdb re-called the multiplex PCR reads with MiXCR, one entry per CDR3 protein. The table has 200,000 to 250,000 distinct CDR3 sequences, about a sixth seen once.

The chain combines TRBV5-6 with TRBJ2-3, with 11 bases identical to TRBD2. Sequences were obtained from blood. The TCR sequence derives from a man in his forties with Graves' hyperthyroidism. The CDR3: CASSRPTVAGGPTDTQYF. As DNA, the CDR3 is TGTGCCAGCAGCCGACCTACCGTAGCGGGGGGGCCCACAGATACGCAGTATTTT.